The rows below give T cell receptor beta chains drawn from one sample of a study of blood T cell repertoires in COVID-19. Profiling relied on immunoSEQ multiplex PCR, and the TCRdb table lists in-frame clones only, not all of them. The sample gives approximately 210,000 clones, about 76% of which show up once; 8.5% to 10% is in the top ten. What was sequenced was PBMCs or T cells enriched from blood (not recorded which). These receptors all stem from a woman aged 50 to 65 with acute COVID-19. The CDR3 runs from the conserved cysteine through the conserved F or W. The order of the fields is J gene, V gene, clone size, D gene, CDR3 DNA, CDR3 protein. A D gene is named only where the DNA matches it firmly. A clone size is listed for some rows: how often the clone was seen (once, few, many), or a class if it is expanded.

TRBJ2-2	TRBV4-3	-	-	TGCGCCAGCAGCCAAGGAGTCTTCGGGGAGCTGTTTTTT	CASSQGVFGELFF
TRBJ2-1	TRBV30	-	TRBD2	TGTGCCTGGAGGGGGCGGGAGTTCTCTCGGTTCTTC	CAWRGREFSRFF
TRBJ2-5	TRBV5-1	few	-	TGCGCCAGCAACTCTCAAGACAGCTATACACAAGAGACCCAGTACTTC	CASNSQDSYTQETQYF
TRBJ2-7	TRBV28	-	-	TGTGCCAGCAGTTTCCGAGGGGGGAGGGGAGAGCAGTACTTC	CASSFRGGRGEQYF
TRBJ2-5	TRBV21-1	-	-	TGTGCCAGCAGCAAAGGACAGAAAGAGACCCAGTACTTC	CASSKGQKETQYF
TRBJ2-6	TRBV2	-	-	TGTGCCAGCAAAGGCAGGGTGGTCCTCTCTGGGGCCAACGTCCTGACTTTC	CASKGRVVLSGANVLTF
TRBJ1-5	TRBV28	-	TRBD1	TGTGCCAGCAGTTTAGGGACAGGGATTCAGCCCCAGCATTTT	CASSLGTGIQPQHF
TRBJ2-1	TRBV29-1	-	TRBD2	TGCAGCGTTGAAGGTAGCGGGGGGACCCCAACGGCTGAGCAGTTCTTC	CSVEGSGGTPTAEQFF
TRBJ2-2	TRBV5-1	-	-	TGCGCCAGCAGGGAGCAGGGTGGCACCGGGGAGCTGTTTTTT	CASREQGGTGELFF
TRBJ1-1	TRBV9	-	-	TGTGCCAGCACCAAAAGACCGCTTGAAGCGTTGAACACTGAAGCTTTCTTT	CASTKRPLEALNTEAFF
TRBJ2-7	TRBV28	-	-	TGTGCCAGCGGGGGGAGTCCAACCTACGAGCAGTACTTC	CASGGSPTYEQYF
TRBJ2-6	TRBV6-5	-	-	TGTGCCAGCACCCAAGAGGGGGCTGGGGCCAACGTCCTGACTTTC	CASTQEGAGANVLTF
TRBJ1-1	TRBV7-9	-	-	TGTGCCAGCAGCTACGGGACGGGAGGTTCGACTGAAGCTTTCTTT	CASSYGTGGSTEAFF
TRBJ2-1	TRBV19	-	TRBD2	TGTGCCAGTAGTATATTGCGACGGGGACTAGCGGGAGGGCCCGGCAATGAGCAGTTCTTC	CASSILRRGLAGGPGNEQFF
TRBJ1-6	TRBV2	-	-	TGTGCCAGCAGTGATATGAAGGGGTATGATATTGATTCACCCCTCCACTTT	CASSDMKGYDIDSPLHF
TRBJ1-4	TRBV7-2	-	TRBD1	TGTGCCAGCAGCTTTACAGGGGGGGTCAATGAAAAACTGTTTTTT	CASSFTGGVNEKLFF
TRBJ2-7	TRBV29-1	-	TRBD2	TGCAGCGTCGCCACTGGACTAGCGGCTAATTACGAGCAGTACTTC	CSVATGLAANYEQYF
TRBJ2-7	TRBV2	-	-	TGTGCCAGCAGTATTAGACAGGCGGCCCGCTACGAGCAGTACTTC	CASSIRQAARYEQYF
TRBJ1-2	TRBV4-1	-	TRBD1	TGCGCCAGCAGCGATCAGGGGGCGAGATCGGGCAGCTACACCTTC	CASSDQGARSGSYTF
TRBJ2-3	TRBV9	-	-	TGTGCCAGCAGCGTCCTTCCCGATACGCAGTATTTT	CASSVLPDTQYF
TRBJ2-1	TRBV14	-	-	TGTGCCAGCAGCCACCGGGATGAGCAGTTCTTC	CASSHRDEQFF
TRBJ1-1	TRBV14	-	TRBD1	TGTGCCAGCAGCTTCGGGACAGGGGGCCGTGAAGCTTTCTTT	CASSFGTGGREAFF